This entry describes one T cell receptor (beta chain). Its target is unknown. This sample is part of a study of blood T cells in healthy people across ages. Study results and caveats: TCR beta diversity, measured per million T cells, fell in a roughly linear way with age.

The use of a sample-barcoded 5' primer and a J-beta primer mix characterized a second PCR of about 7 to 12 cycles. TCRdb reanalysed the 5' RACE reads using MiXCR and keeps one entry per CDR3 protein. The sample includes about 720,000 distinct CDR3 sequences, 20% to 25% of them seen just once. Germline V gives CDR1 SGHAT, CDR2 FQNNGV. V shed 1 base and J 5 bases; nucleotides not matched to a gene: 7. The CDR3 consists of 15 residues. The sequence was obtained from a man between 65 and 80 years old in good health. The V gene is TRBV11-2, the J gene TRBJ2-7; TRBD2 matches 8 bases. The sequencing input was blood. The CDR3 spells CASSLVGGAENEQYF. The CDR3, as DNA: TGTGCCAGCAGCTTAGTCGGGGGGGCGGAAAACGAGCAGTACTTC.